Listed here are 22 T cell receptor beta chains from one sample, sequenced in a study of neurological immune-mediated disorders. In TCRdb, the 5' RACE reads were re-called with MiXCR into one record per CDR3 protein. Among 55,000 to 85,000 distinct CDR3 sequences listed, approximately 3.4% were seen once. Sequences were obtained from PBMCs. Source of these receptors: a woman aged 45-65 years with multiple sclerosis.

This clonotype was seen many times. The chain carries TRBV7-2 and TRBJ1-4; a weak D match, TRBD1 (6 bases). This CDR3 has 15 residues. The germline V gene encodes CDR1 SGHTA and CDR2 FQGNSA. V lost 5 bases and J lost 5, with 15 bases in between. The CDR3 here is CASSPTGGGNEKLFF. The CDR3 nucleotides are TGTGCCAGCAGCCCGACAGGCGGGGGGAATGAAAAACTGTTTTTT.

The table lists this clonotype with many counts. The V and J genes are TRBV7-2 and TRBJ1-5; a possible D gene is TRBD1 (5 bases). The germline V gene encodes CDR1 SGHTA and CDR2 FQGNSA. The CDR3 is made up of 17 amino acids. Trimming stripped 2 bases from V and 4 bases from J, with 18 bases between. For the CDR3, the DNA is TGTGCCAGCAGCTTACTAGGGGCGGGGGGAAGAAATCAGCCCCAGCATTTT. It yields the protein CASSLLGAGGRNQPQHF.

This clonotype was observed at least ten times. The chain uses TRBV15 and TRBJ2-3; D possibly corresponds to TRBD2 (6 bases). Germline V lookup: CDR1 LNHNV, CDR2 YYDKDF (reference sequence). CDR3 length: 16 residues. Trimming cost V 1 base and J 3 bases, with 14 bases left between them. The CDR3: CATSRVGRRVTDTQYF. The CDR3 DNA reads as TGTGCCACCAGCAGAGTTGGGAGGCGGGTAACAGATACGCAGTATTTT.

This clonotype has at least ten counts. This chain joins TRBV5-6 and TRBJ2-4; 8 positions agree with TRBD1. This CDR3 spans 15 amino acids. V was clipped by 4 bases and J by 6 bases; unmatched bases: 9. From germline, CDR1 is SGHDT and CDR2 YYEEEE. In DNA, the CDR3 is TGTGCCAGCAGCCCGCTCGCAGGACAGGGAAACATTCAGTACTTC. Its translation: CASSPLAGQGNIQYF.

Ten or more counts support this clonotype. The V and J genes are TRBV7-2 and TRBJ2-2; D not resolved. This CDR3 is 15 amino acids long. Germline CDR1 reads SGHTA; CDR2 reads FQGNSA. The V gene lost 5 bases and the J gene lost 3 bases, with 13 bases spanning the gap. The CDR3 loop reads CASSNPMGYTGELFF. The CDR3 DNA reads as TGTGCCAGCAGCAACCCGATGGGCTACACCGGGGAGCTGTTTTTT.

In this sample, this clonotype turned up many times. The chain has TRBV20-1 and TRBJ2-1, with a possible D match to TRBD2 (5 bases). This CDR3 is 12 amino acids long. Looked up from germline, CDR1 is DFQATT and CDR2 is SNEGSKA (reference sequence). V shed 6 bases and J shed 4 bases, with 10 bases lying between them. CDR3 sequence (DNA): TGCAGTGCCCCGGACTCGTACAATGAGCAGTTCTTC. Its protein product is CSAPDSYNEQFF.

There are many counts of this clonotype. This chain joins TRBV13 and TRBJ1-1; D remains unclear. This CDR3 spans 12 amino acids. Trimming left V 1 base short and J 8 bases short, with 8 bases between. Germline CDR1 reads PRHDT; CDR2 reads FYEKMQ (reference sequence). CDR3 coding DNA: TGTGCCAGCAGCTTAGATCGCAGGGAAGCTTTCTTT. It translates to CASSLDRREAFF.

This clonotype was observed many times. This rearrangement joins TRBV7-2 to TRBJ2-5, with D maybe TRBD2 (6 bases). This CDR3 contains 12 residues. Germline V lookup: CDR1 SGHTA, CDR2 FQGNSA. The V end lost 0 bases, the J end lost 9 bases, and 8 bases lay between the germline ends. The CDR3, as DNA: TGTGCCAGCAGCTTAGCGGGGGAGGCCCAGTACTTC. This translates into CASSLAGEAQYF.

The sample holds many counts of this clonotype. J is TRBJ2-7 and V is TRBV7-2; 7 bases line up with TRBD1. CDR1 is SGHTA, CDR2 FQGNSA, per germline. The length of the CDR3 is 15 residues. V lost 2 bases to trimming and J lost 2 bases; unmatched junction nucleotides: 6. The CDR3 protein is CASSLRQGHTYEQYV. DNA for the CDR3: TGTGCCAGCAGCTTAAGACAGGGACACACCTACGAGCAGTACGTC.

This clonotype has at least ten counts. The chain is built from TRBV12-3 or TRBV12-4 and TRBJ2-6; the match to TRBD2 covers 8 bases. This CDR3 spans 14 amino acids. J was trimmed by 4 bases and V by 10 bases; bases with no gene match: 6. The CDR3 region has the DNA TGTGCCACCGGGGGGGGTGCCGGGGCCAACGTCCTGACTTTC. As protein: CATGGGAGANVLTF.

This clonotype showed up many times. The gene calls are TRBV4-1 and TRBJ2-1; TRBD2 might be the D (5 bases). Germline loops: CDR1 MGHRA, CDR2 YSYEKL. V lost 2 bases and J lost 2, with 16 bases in between. This CDR3 contains 17 residues. The CDR3 here is CASSQFLSPGTYNEQFF. CDR3 nucleotide sequence: TGCGCCAGCAGCCAATTCTTGTCACCCGGGACCTACAATGAGCAGTTCTTC.

This clonotype was recorded many times. This sequence joins TRBV29-1 and TRBJ2-7; D gene uncertain. Per the germline V gene, CDR1 is SQVTM and CDR2 is ANQGSEA. Trimming left V 6 bases short and J 9 bases short, with 15 bases between. The CDR3 contains 11 residues. CDR3 loop: CSVMGNTGQYV. CDR3 nucleotides: TGCAGCGTAATGGGGAACACGGGGCAGTACGTC.

This clonotype was picked up many times. The chain couples TRBV11-2 to TRBJ2-4; D remains ambiguous. CDR3 length: 15 amino acids. Germline V gene data show CDR1 as SGHAT and CDR2 as FQNNGV. Trimming pared 5 bases from V and 5 bases from J, leaving 16 bases between. The CDR3: CASSLLDRRQNIQYF. CDR3 bases: TGTGCCAGCAGCCTCCTTGACCGCCGGCAAAACATTCAGTACTTC. The whole variable domain, filled in from reference TRBV11-2 and TRBJ2-4, reads EAGVAQSPRYKIIEKRQSVAFWCNPISGHATLYWYQQILGQGPKLLIQFQNNGVVDDSQLPKDRFSAERLKGVDSTLKIQPAKLEDSAVYLCASSLLDRRQNIQYFGAGTRLSVL.

There are many counts of this clonotype. This rearrangement joins TRBV7-2 to TRBJ2-3; 9 positions agree with TRBD2. CDR1 SGHTA and CDR2 FQGNSA come from the germline V gene. The V gene end was trimmed by 4 bases and the J gene end by 2 bases; junction bases not matched to a gene: 7. The CDR3 has 16 residues. Here the CDR3 reads CASSSLAGTPTDTQYF. The CDR3 DNA reads TGTGCCAGCAGCTCACTAGCGGGCACCCCCACAGATACGCAGTATTTT.

This clonotype occurred many times. The rearrangement links TRBV20-1 to TRBJ1-5, with 9 positions matching TRBD1. From germline, CDR1 is DFQATT and CDR2 SNEGSKA (reference sequence). J was trimmed by 0 bases and V by 6 bases; bases with no gene match: 15. The CDR3 length is 18 residues. The CDR3 sequence: CSATDRGRDFYSNQPQHF. CDR3 DNA sequence: TGCAGTGCAACGGACAGGGGTCGGGATTTCTATAGCAATCAGCCCCAGCATTTT.

This clonotype was observed many times. This rearrangement joins TRBV27 to TRBJ1-2; no reliable D call. Looked up from germline, CDR1 is MNHEY and CDR2 is SMNVEV (reference sequence). The CDR3 is 15 residues long. Trimming took 5 bases from V and 7 from J, leaving 20 bases between them. The CDR3 reads CASSPADRVGSGYTF. CDR3 sequence (DNA): TGTGCCAGCAGTCCCGCGGACCGCGTAGGGAGTGGCTACACCTTC.

Ten or more counts support this clonotype. This chain links TRBV4-2 with TRBJ1-6; 8 bases agree with TRBD1. CDR1 LGHNA and CDR2 YNFKEQ come from the germline V gene. The CDR3 is made up of 16 amino acids. V was pared by 1 base and J by 5 bases, with 4 bases of the junction left unmatched. CDR3 amino acids: CASSQAGGEDNSPLHF. CDR3 in DNA: TGTGCCAGCAGCCAAGCAGGGGGCGAGGATAATTCACCCCTCCACTTT.

This clonotype was counted ten times or more. This chain's CDR3 is CASSLGPEETQYF. CDR3 nucleotides: TGTGCCAGCAGCTTAGGCCCAGAAGAGACCCAGTACTTC. The chain recombines TRBV7-2 with TRBJ2-5; D gene ambiguous. The CDR3 has 13 amino acids. Germline V gene lookup returns CDR1 SGHTA and CDR2 FQGNSA. The V end was cut by 1 base, the J end by 3 bases, with 6 bases between.

This clonotype was recorded many times. The chain links TRBV5-1 to TRBJ2-1, with 10 bases that match TRBD2. V lost 7 bases to trimming and J lost 1 base; unmatched junction nucleotides: 5. This CDR3 has 15 amino acids. Germline CDR1 is SGHRS and CDR2 is YFSETQ. This CDR3 is CASGASGGSYNEQFF. The CDR3 bases are TGCGCCAGCGGCGCTAGCGGGGGATCCTACAATGAGCAGTTCTTC.

This clonotype was found many times. The chain is built from TRBV20-1 and TRBJ1-2; perhaps TRBD1 as D (6 bases). CDR1 and CDR2 from the germline V gene are DFQATT and SNEGSKA (reference sequence). V gave up 6 bases and J gave up 4 bases, with 15 bases separating them. CDR3 length: 13 residues. DNA of the CDR3: TGCAGTGCCTCGGACAGCCGGGGCTATGGCTACACCTTC. This encodes CSASDSRGYGYTF.

The table lists this clonotype with many counts. The rearrangement joins TRBV27 to TRBJ2-1; maybe TRBD1 (6 bases). The V and J ends lost 5 bases and 8 bases respectively, with 16 bases between them. CDR3 size: 14 residues. Germline assignment: CDR1 MNHEY and CDR2 SMNVEV (reference sequence). For the CDR3, the DNA is TGTGCCAGCAGTCCCTTTAACAGGGCGCATGAGCAGTTCTTC. Translated, it gives CASSPFNRAHEQFF.

This clonotype showed up many times. The chain has TRBV10-3 and TRBJ1-4; 8 bases are a match to TRBD1. This CDR3 contains 13 residues. Trimming took 10 bases from V and 5 from J; bases not matched to a gene: 6. Germline V lookup: CDR1 ENHRY, CDR2 SYGVKD. CDR3 amino acids: CASRTGSNEKLFF. DNA of the CDR3: TGTGCCAGCCGGACAGGGTCCAATGAAAAACTGTTTTTT.